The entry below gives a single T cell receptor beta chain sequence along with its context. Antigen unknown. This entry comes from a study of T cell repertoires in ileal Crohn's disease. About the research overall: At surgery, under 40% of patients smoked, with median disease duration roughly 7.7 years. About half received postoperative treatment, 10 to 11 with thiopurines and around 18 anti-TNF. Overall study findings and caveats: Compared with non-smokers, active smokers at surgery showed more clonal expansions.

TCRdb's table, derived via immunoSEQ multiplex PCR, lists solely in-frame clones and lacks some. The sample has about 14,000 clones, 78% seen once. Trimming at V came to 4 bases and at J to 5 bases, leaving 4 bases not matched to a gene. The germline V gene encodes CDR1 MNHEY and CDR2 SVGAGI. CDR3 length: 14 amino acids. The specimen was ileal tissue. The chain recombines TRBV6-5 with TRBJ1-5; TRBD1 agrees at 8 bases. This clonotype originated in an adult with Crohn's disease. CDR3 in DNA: TGTGCCAGCAGTTTTGGACAGGGCTATCAGCCCCAGCATTTT. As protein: CASSFGQGYQPQHF.